The TCR beta chain under discussion was sequenced for a study of post-analysis software for immune sequencing data. Study summary: Recorded subtypes: relapsing-remitting, secondary progressive, progressive-relapsing; some patients unannotated.

Unique molecular identifiers were built into the TCR beta cDNA libraries. Once 1 to 10 million T cells were used, approximately 470,000 cDNA molecules resulted. One entry per CDR3 protein, called by TCRdb with MiXCR from the PCR reads. The sample contains a few hundred thousand distinct CDR3 sequences, less than 40% of which appear only once. Study-wide points: Compared with controls, patients had more of about 5 TRBV segments, including TRBV5-6, TRBV5-1 and TRBV20-1. F-measure co-clustering was strong for batch-matched samples. A significant reduction in normalized Chao1 diversity was observed in multiple sclerosis patients versus controls.

Comment on this clonotype: Antigen specificity is unknown.

Trimming cost V 2 bases and J 10 bases; bases outside gene matches: 9. The CDR3 spans 15 residues. This clonotype was sampled from a girl aged 5 to 17 with multiple sclerosis. The V gene is TRBV12-3 or TRBV12-4, the J gene TRBJ2-1; 9 nucleotides align to TRBD1. Sequenced material: blood. CDR3 DNA sequence: TGTGCCAGCAGTTTAAAGACAGGGGGGGCCGTGGAGCAGTTCTTC. Its translation is CASSLKTGGAVEQFF.